In its sample, the clone carrying this T cell receptor beta chain was seen once. This sample was taken from a study of blood T cell repertoires in COVID-19. Study as a whole: Samples came from the United States, Italy and Spain, spanning acute and convalescent COVID-19. PBMCs, B-cell-depleted T cells, or T cells provided the cDNA or gDNA that made up the material.

This CDR3 comprises 13 residues. Germline CDR1 LGHDT, CDR2 YNNKEL (reference sequence). V dropped 3 bases and J dropped 11 bases, with 16 bases sitting between them. Under the authors' procedure: From reference gene primer amplification, estimates of nucleated cell counts were derived. Assay used: immunoSEQ multiplex PCR; TCRdb lists only in-frame clones, some missing. D and trimming were read from the DNA, whereas the V and J calls and clone size are those reported in that table. Of about 410,000 clones listed, more than 80% are singletons. Specimen: peripheral blood. This TCR derives from a woman aged 30 to 39 with active or convalescent COVID-19. V gene TRBV3-1 (or the pseudogene TRBV3-2) combines with J gene TRBJ1-1, with D perhaps TRBD1 (5 bases). The chain's CDR3 is CASSQPYGKGAFF. The CDR3 DNA follows: TGTGCCAGCAGCCAGCCATACGGAAAGGGGGCTTTCTTT.